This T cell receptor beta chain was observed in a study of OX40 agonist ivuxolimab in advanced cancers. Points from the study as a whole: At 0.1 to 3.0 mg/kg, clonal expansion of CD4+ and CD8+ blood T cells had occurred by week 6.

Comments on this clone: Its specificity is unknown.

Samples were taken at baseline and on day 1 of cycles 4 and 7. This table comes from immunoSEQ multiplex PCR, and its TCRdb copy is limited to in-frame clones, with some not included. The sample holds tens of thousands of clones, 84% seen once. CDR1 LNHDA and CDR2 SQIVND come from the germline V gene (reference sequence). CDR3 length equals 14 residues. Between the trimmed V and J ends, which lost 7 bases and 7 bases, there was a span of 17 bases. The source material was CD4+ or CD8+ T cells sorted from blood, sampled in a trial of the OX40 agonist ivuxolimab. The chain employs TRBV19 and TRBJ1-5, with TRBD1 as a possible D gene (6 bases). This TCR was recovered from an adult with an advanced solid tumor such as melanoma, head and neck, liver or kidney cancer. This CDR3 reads CASMRKGVGQPQHF. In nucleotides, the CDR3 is TGTGCCAGTATGAGAAAGGGGGTAGGACAGCCCCAGCATTTT.